These 25 T cell receptor beta chains share one sample of origin, sequenced in a study of T cell responses to AZD1222 COVID-19 vaccine. The table came from immunoSEQ multiplex PCR; TCRdb's copy has only in-frame clones and leaves some out. The table shows roughly 78,000 clones, with 70% to 85% occurring only once. The sample was peripheral blood, taken on day 0 of AZD1222 vaccination. The receptor source for this set is an adult in good health.

The genes are TRBV30 and TRBJ1-4; 9 nucleotides align to TRBD1. Losses at the gene ends were 3 bases for V and 0 bases for J; bases not matched to a gene: 5. CDR1 and CDR2 (germline): GTSNPN, SVGIG (reference sequence). The CDR3 runs to 16 residues. Here the CDR3 reads CAWSLGQGATNEKLFF. The DNA of the CDR3 is TGTGCCTGGAGCTTGGGACAGGGTGCAACTAATGAAAAACTGTTTTTT.

The V gene is TRBV5-6, the J gene TRBJ1-1; D perhaps matches TRBD1 (5 bases). The CDR3 totals 14 residues. Looked up from germline, CDR1 is SGHDT and CDR2 is YYEEEE. The germline V and J ends were trimmed by 0 bases and 10 bases, with 16 bases remaining between them. CDR3 in DNA: TGTGCCAGCAGCTTGGGCGTCACAGGAACTAGAGCTTTCTTT. Its protein product is CASSLGVTGTRAFF.

V is TRBV4-1 and J is TRBJ1-3; D might be TRBD1 (6 bases). The CDR3 sequence is 14 residues long. V was cut by 4 bases and J by 3 bases, with 10 bases left in between. Germline V gene data show CDR1 as MGHRA and CDR2 as YSYEKL. CDR3 coding DNA: TGCGCCAGCAGCCGCTTGACAGGTGGAAACACCATATATTTT. The encoded protein is CASSRLTGGNTIYF.

By share of the sample, this clone is medium-sized. This rearrangement joins TRBV7-9 to TRBJ2-1; D unclear. V lost 1 base to trimming and J lost 5 bases, with 3 bases between them. The CDR3 has 12 amino acids. Looked up from germline, CDR1 is SEHNR and CDR2 is FQNEAQ (reference sequence). As DNA, the CDR3 is TGTGCCAGCAGCTTAGGAGACAATGAGCAGTTCTTC. Protein product: CASSLGDNEQFF.

This clone is medium-sized in the sample. This chain joins TRBV5-1 and TRBJ2-7; D possibly uses TRBD1 or TRBD2 (6 bases each). Per germline, CDR1 SGHRS and CDR2 YFSETQ. V shed 0 bases and J shed 7 bases, with 20 bases lying between them. The CDR3 consists of 16 residues. The CDR3 loop reads CASSLERPNGGREQYF. CDR3 DNA sequence: TGCGCCAGCAGCTTGGAAAGACCGAACGGGGGCCGGGAGCAGTACTTC.

V and J are TRBV2 and TRBJ2-5; 16 bases are a match to TRBD2. Per germline, CDR1 SNHLY and CDR2 FYNNEI. V was clipped by 2 bases and J by 8 bases; unmatched bases: 5. This CDR3 spans 16 amino acids. CDR3 nucleotides: TGTGCCAGCAGTGAACAGGGGACTAGCGGGGGGGCTACCCAGTACTTC. This encodes CASSEQGTSGGATQYF.

Worth noting for this clone: The junction departs from the called germline gene at one end, perhaps through a read error. Here the CDR3 reads CASSFSAGQGTNQPQHF. The CDR3 coding sequence is TGTGCTAGCAGCTTCTCCGCAGGACAGGGTACCAATCAGCCCCAGCATTTT. The J gene is TRBJ1-5, the V gene TRBV7-7; TRBD1 agrees at 8 bases. Germline V gene lookup returns CDR1 SSHAT and CDR2 FNYEAQ (reference sequence). This CDR3 is built from 17 residues.

This clone was observed a single time. The chain uses TRBV5-1 and TRBJ2-3; D possibly matches TRBD1 or TRBD2 (5 bases each). CDR1 and CDR2 (germline): SGHRS, YFSETQ. This CDR3 comprises 16 residues. With 7 bases removed from V and 2 bases from J, the gap between germline ends came to 20 bases. For the CDR3, the DNA is TGCGCCAGCTACCCCGGGCCTGGGGGTCCCACAGATACGCAGTATTTT. It yields the protein CASYPGPGGPTDTQYF.

J is TRBJ2-7 and V is TRBV7-6, with D maybe TRBD1 (6 bases). This CDR3 is built from 13 residues. Per the germline V gene, CDR1 is SGHVS and CDR2 is FNYEAQ. Trimming removed 5 bases at V and 6 bases at J, with 14 bases between. This CDR3 reads CASSPLQGFEQYF. In nucleotides, the CDR3 is TGTGCCAGCAGCCCACTACAGGGATTCGAGCAGTACTTC.

The rearrangement joins TRBV6-5 to TRBJ1-5; D unresolved. Between the trimmed V and J ends, which lost 4 bases and 7 bases, there was a span of 11 bases. The CDR3 sequence is 13 residues long. Per germline, CDR1 MNHEY and CDR2 SVGAGI. As DNA, the CDR3 is TGTGCCAGCAGTTGGCGACAAGGGCAGCCCCAGCATTTT. Its translation: CASSWRQGQPQHF.

The chain combines TRBV2 with TRBJ1-2; a weak D match, TRBD1 (6 bases). From germline, CDR1 is SNHLY and CDR2 FYNNEI. There are 13 residues in the CDR3. The V end was cut by 2 bases, the J end by 8 bases, with 12 bases between. The CDR3: CASSETPGVGYTF. In DNA form, the CDR3 reads TGTGCCAGCAGTGAAACACCAGGGGTCGGCTACACCTTC. Full variable domain (remainder filled in from reference TRBV2 and TRBJ1-2): EPEVTQTPSHQVTQMGQEVILRCVPISNHLYFYWYRQILGQKVEFLVSFYNNEISEKSEIFDDQFSVERPDGSNFTLKIRSTKLEDSAMYFCASSETPGVGYTFGSGTRLTVV.

The V gene is TRBV11-2, the J gene TRBJ2-1, with D uncertain. Germline V gene lookup returns CDR1 SGHAT and CDR2 FQNNGV. The CDR3 extends over 15 amino acids. V was cut by 0 bases and J by 0 bases, with 6 bases left in between. The CDR3, as DNA: TGTGCCAGCAGCTTAGATTCGAGCTCCTACAATGAGCAGTTCTTC. Protein sequence: CASSLDSSSYNEQFF.

This clone was counted between two and nine times. The chain is built from TRBV7-6 and TRBJ1-5; D gene ambiguous. Germline loops: CDR1 SGHVS, CDR2 FNYEAQ. V lost 1 base to trimming and J lost 1 base, with 17 bases between them. The CDR3 spans 18 residues. The CDR3 sequence is CASSLGPGGVGSNQPQHF. CDR3 nucleotide sequence: TGTGCCAGCAGCTTAGGGCCAGGTGGCGTGGGGAGCAATCAGCCCCAGCATTTT.

This clone has more than one count but fewer than ten. This chain joins TRBV7-9 and TRBJ2-5, with 7 positions matching TRBD2. The CDR3 extends over 15 amino acids. V shed 0 bases, J shed 3 bases, and the junction held 4 bases outside the gene matches. Germline V gene data show CDR1 as SEHNR and CDR2 as FQNEAQ (reference sequence). The CDR3 coding sequence is TGTGCCAGCAGCTTAGCGCGGGAGAAGGAAGAGACCCAGTACTTC. It encodes CASSLAREKEETQYF. Together with reference TRBV7-9 and TRBJ2-5, the CDR3 gives the full variable domain: DTGVSQNPRHKITKRGQNVTFRCDPISEHNRLYWYRQTLGQGPEFLTYFQNEAQLEKSRLLSDRFSAERPKGSFSTLEIQRTEQGDSAMYLCASSLAREKEETQYFGPGTRLLVL.

The rearrangement joins TRBV7-2 to TRBJ1-2; D might be TRBD1 (5 bases). Germline lookup yields CDR1 SGHTA and CDR2 FQGNSA. This CDR3 has 16 amino acids. V dropped 4 bases and J dropped 2 bases, with 17 bases sitting between them. CDR3 residues: CASSSTPPDRNYGYTF. CDR3 DNA: TGTGCCAGCAGCTCCACCCCGCCAGACAGAAACTATGGCTACACCTTC.

In its sample, this clone was seen a few times. The chain has TRBV7-9 and TRBJ2-1, with D possibly being TRBD1 (6 bases). The CDR3 loop spans 14 amino acids. Germline V gene lookup returns CDR1 SEHNR and CDR2 FQNEAQ (reference sequence). Trimming took off 3 bases at V and 7 bases at J, with 13 bases between the two ends. The CDR3 coding sequence is TGTGCCAGCAGCTTTCGGACAGAAGGGAATGAGCAGTTCTTC. This gives the protein CASSFRTEGNEQFF.

The J gene is TRBJ2-4, the V gene TRBV4-1; a weak D match, TRBD1 (6 bases). The CDR3 runs 16 residues. CDR1 is MGHRA and CDR2 is YSYEKL in the germline V gene. The germline V and J ends were trimmed by 0 bases and 4 bases, with 13 bases remaining between them. The CDR3 loop is CASSQENGGGKNIQYF. In DNA, the CDR3 is TGCGCCAGCAGCCAAGAGAATGGGGGCGGGAAAAACATTCAGTACTTC.

V and J are TRBV7-2 and TRBJ2-1, with 13 nucleotides matching TRBD2. J was trimmed by 7 bases and V by 2 bases; bases with no gene match: 5. The length of the CDR3 is 16 residues. CDR1 SGHTA and CDR2 FQGNSA come from the germline V gene. CDR3 bases: TGTGCCAGCAGCTTATTGGGGACTAGCGGGATTAATGAGCAGTTCTTC. Its protein product is CASSLLGTSGINEQFF.

The chain carries TRBV18 and TRBJ1-3, with TRBD1 matching over 7 bases. The CDR3 spans 15 residues. Germline CDR1 reads KGHSH; CDR2 reads LQKENI. The trim removed 10 bases at V and 0 bases at J, leaving 9 bases unmatched. Written as DNA, the CDR3 is TGTGCCACCGCCAGGACAGGAAACTCTGGAAACACCATATATTTT. Translation gives CATARTGNSGNTIYF.

V and J are TRBV2 and TRBJ1-1; D not resolved. V was clipped by 3 bases and J by 1 base, with 15 bases between them. CDR3 length: 16 residues. Germline loops: CDR1 SNHLY, CDR2 FYNNEI. CDR3 DNA: TGTGCCAGCAGTGACTATTTTGGTCAGAAGAACACTGAAGCTTTCTTT. It codes for CASSDYFGQKNTEAFF.

The chain links TRBV9 to TRBJ2-7; D ambiguous. The CDR3 is 13 residues long. V was pared by 2 bases and J by 2 bases, with 8 bases between. Germline V gives CDR1 SGDLS, CDR2 YYNGEE. CDR3 DNA: TGTGCCAGCAGCGTTAGAGAAGCCTACGAGCAGTACTTC. As protein: CASSVREAYEQYF. The full variable domain, its missing parts supplied by reference TRBV9 and TRBJ2-7, is DSGVTQTPKHLITATGQRVTLRCSPRSGDLSVYWYQQSLDQGLQFLIQYYNGEERAKGNILERFSAQQFPDLHSELNLSSLELGDSALYFCASSVREAYEQYFGPGTRLTVT.

The rearrangement links TRBV2 to TRBJ2-7; a weak D match, TRBD1 (6 bases). The CDR3 contains 16 residues. CDR1 and CDR2 from the germline V gene are SNHLY and FYNNEI. Trimming pared 1 base from V and 3 bases from J, leaving 16 bases between. CDR3 in amino acids: CASSEDVGAFIYEQYF. The CDR3 DNA reads TGTGCCAGCAGTGAAGATGTGGGGGCCTTCATCTACGAGCAGTACTTC.

The gene calls are TRBV30 and TRBJ2-7; D call uncertain. Between the trimmed V and J ends, which lost 2 bases and 6 bases, there was a span of 17 bases. Germline CDR1 and CDR2: GTSNPN and SVGIG (reference sequence). The length of the CDR3 is 14 residues. CDR3 DNA: TGTGCCTGGAGTTCGGGCATCGGCCTAGGCGAGCAGTACTTC. This translates into CAWSSGIGLGEQYF.

This chain uses TRBV6-5 with TRBJ2-1; TRBD2 matches at 9 bases. The trim removed 5 bases at V and 4 bases at J, leaving 3 bases unmatched. This CDR3 is built from 14 residues. Germline CDR1 MNHEY, CDR2 SVGAGI. The CDR3 reads CASSSSGGYNEQFF. CDR3 coding DNA: TGTGCCAGCAGTAGTAGCGGGGGATACAATGAGCAGTTCTTC.

The chain has TRBV7-2 and TRBJ1-1; 7 nucleotides line up with TRBD1. Trimming took 0 bases from V and 11 from J; bases not matched to a gene: 6. The germline gives CDR1 SGHTA, CDR2 FQGNSA. This CDR3 region has 13 residues. The CDR3 sequence: CASSLAEGARAFF. CDR3 sequence (DNA): TGTGCCAGCAGCTTAGCCGAGGGGGCGCGGGCTTTCTTT.